The 2 T cell receptor beta chains in this list originate from one sample, sequenced in a study of T cells in Graves' hyperthyroidism and ophthalmopathy (dated by TCRdb to the late 2010s). Library preparation was by multiplex PCR. Sequencing used an Illumina HiSeq 2000. Amplification of TCR beta CDR3 regions was carried out from RNA transcripts. A first-round RT-PCR of the TCR CDR3 used the HTBI primer set with the Qiagen OneStep RT-PCR kit. TCRdb trimmed the raw reads at Q25, called clones with MiXCR and kept productive beta chains. Here each entry gathers all rows of one CDR3 protein and keeps the most common genes and DNA. The sample table records some 500,000 distinct CDR3 sequences; around 15% of these occur just once. Less than 20% of the sample is taken by the ten largest. The material sequenced was blood. Source of these receptors: a woman younger than 30 with Graves' hyperthyroidism.

This clonotype was recorded at least ten times. The chain has TRBV4-1 and TRBJ1-1; D is ambiguous. V was clipped by 1 base and J by 1 base, with 7 bases between them. CDR3 size: 14 residues. CDR1 MGHRA and CDR2 YSYEKL come from the germline V gene. The CDR3 DNA reads as TGCGCCAGCAGCCAAGGGAGGTGGAACACTGAAGCTTTCTTT. This encodes CASSQGRWNTEAFF.

The rearrangement joins TRBV9 to TRBJ2-3; possible D gene TRBD2, 5 bases. Per the germline V gene, CDR1 is SGDLS and CDR2 is YYNGEE. V was trimmed by 1 base and J by 3 bases, leaving 12 bases between them. This CDR3 region has 15 residues. The CDR3 is CASSVTREITDTQYF. CDR3 nucleotide sequence: TGTGCCAGCAGCGTAACTAGGGAGATAACAGATACGCAGTATTTT.